A single T cell receptor (beta chain) is shown here with its context. Profiled with immunoSEQ multiplex PCR; TCRdb holds only in-frame clones, not every one. The table includes roughly 12,000 clones, just under 75% detected once. The record originates from a study of T cell clones after liver transplantation. Study-level information: A pre-transplant mixed lymphocyte reaction with TCRbeta sequencing defined graft-donor-reactive clones followed in post-transplant blood.

Per the germline V gene, CDR1 is MNHNY and CDR2 is SVGAGI (reference sequence). The V end was cut by 3 bases, the J end by 6 bases, with 9 bases between. The CDR3 length is 13 residues. The input for sequencing was CD8+ T cells from blood, taken at the 22-month timepoint. The receptor was isolated from a human patient who received a liver transplant. Some T cells may have come from the graft donor. The gene calls are TRBV6-6 and TRBJ1-5; D gene uncertain. DNA for the CDR3: TGTGCCAGCAGTTATGGTCGTGGTCAGCCCCAGCATTTT. Residues: CASSYGRGQPQHF.